This T cell receptor beta chain was captured by sequencing in a study of identical twins. TCRdb processed the 5' RACE reads anew with MiXCR; each CDR3 protein has one entry. The sample records approximately 550,000 distinct CDR3 sequences, around 20% being singletons. These data are also associated with another study on yellow fever vaccine responses in identical twins.

This receptor was taken from a woman between 18 and 30 years old in good health. Material: CD4+ T cells sorted from blood.

The CDR3 DNA reads as TGTGCCATCAGCCTGGACAGGGGGACCGGTTCACCCCTCCACTTT. Its protein product is CAISLDRGTGSPLHF. V gene TRBV10-3 combines with J gene TRBJ1-6; TRBD1 matches 10 bases. The germline V gene encodes CDR1 ENHRY and CDR2 SYGVKD. V gave up 6 bases and J gave up 9 bases; unmatched junction bases: 8. This CDR3 region has 15 residues.